Detailed here is one T cell receptor (beta chain). This specimen comes from a study of blood T cell repertoires in COVID-19. For the study at large: COVID-19 samples from acute and convalescent phases originated in the United States, Italy and Spain.

Original methodology: Using reference gene primer amplification, nucleated cell counts were estimated. Assay: immunoSEQ multiplex PCR; the TCRdb copy retains only in-frame clones and omits some. V, J and clone size were drawn from that table, and D and trimming were deduced from the DNA. The sample holds roughly 180,000 clones, around four fifths seen once. This clonotype was obtained from a woman aged 45-65 years in a cohort exposed to, infected with or recovered from COVID-19 (not recorded which). Specimen: PBMCs or T cells enriched from blood (not recorded which).

CDR3 amino acids: CSVAQVPMNTEAFF. In DNA form, the CDR3 reads TGCAGCGTTGCACAGGTCCCCATGAACACTGAAGCTTTCTTT. The V and J genes are TRBV29-1 and TRBJ1-1, with D possibly being TRBD1 (5 bases). Per the germline V gene, CDR1 is SQVTM and CDR2 is ANQGSEA. CDR3 length: 14 residues. V was clipped by 4 bases and J by 0 bases, with 12 bases between them.